The TCR beta chain under discussion was sequenced for a study of blood T cell dynamics during melanoma immunotherapy. The time point: week 3, after first cycle of checkpoint inhibitor. Produced via immunoSEQ multiplex PCR; TCRdb's table is partial and in-frame only. The sample has about 6,300 clones, approximately 91% seen once; the top ten hold approximately 5.1%. Sequenced material: blood, taken from a patient treated with checkpoint blockade. This TCR was recovered from a human donor with melanoma.

Written as DNA, the CDR3 is TGTGCCAGCAGCTCAGGGTACTCCTCTTCCTACAATGAGCAGTTCTTC. Translating gives CASSSGYSSSYNEQFF. The chain recombines TRBV11-2 with TRBJ2-1; weak D call: TRBD1 (5 bases). CDR3 length equals 16 residues. Looked up from germline, CDR1 is SGHAT and CDR2 is FQNNGV. Trimming stripped 4 bases from V and 1 base from J, with 14 bases between.